Sequencing of this T cell receptor (beta chain) was carried out in a study of long-term antiretroviral therapy in people with HIV. With survey level as its setting, the immunoSEQ assay was v3.0. Assay used: immunoSEQ multiplex PCR; TCRdb lists only in-frame clones, some missing. The table includes approximately 17,000 clones, roughly 80% detected once. To note about this clone: What it binds is unknown.

Study-wide results and caveats: Post-ART samples showed increased diversity that remained below transplant donor control levels. No data on ART adherence, viral resistance or therapy changes. Controls exceeded HIV repertoires in CDR3 length range.

CDR3 length: 17 amino acids. Germline values: CDR1 MGHRA, CDR2 YSYEKL. The V and J ends lost 0 bases and 0 bases respectively, with 12 bases between them. The study drew at least one pre-ART and at least two post-ART PBMC samples from every donor. This sequence was found in a woman aged 18-35 years with HIV. The chain uses TRBV4-1 and TRBJ2-4, with D tentatively TRBD1 or TRBD2 (6 bases each). Source: unsorted PBMCs, taken 0.6 years after starting antiretroviral therapy. This CDR3 reads CASSQDRGVGAKNIQYF. The CDR3 DNA reads as TGCGCCAGCAGCCAAGATAGGGGGGTTGGAGCCAAAAACATTCAGTACTTC.